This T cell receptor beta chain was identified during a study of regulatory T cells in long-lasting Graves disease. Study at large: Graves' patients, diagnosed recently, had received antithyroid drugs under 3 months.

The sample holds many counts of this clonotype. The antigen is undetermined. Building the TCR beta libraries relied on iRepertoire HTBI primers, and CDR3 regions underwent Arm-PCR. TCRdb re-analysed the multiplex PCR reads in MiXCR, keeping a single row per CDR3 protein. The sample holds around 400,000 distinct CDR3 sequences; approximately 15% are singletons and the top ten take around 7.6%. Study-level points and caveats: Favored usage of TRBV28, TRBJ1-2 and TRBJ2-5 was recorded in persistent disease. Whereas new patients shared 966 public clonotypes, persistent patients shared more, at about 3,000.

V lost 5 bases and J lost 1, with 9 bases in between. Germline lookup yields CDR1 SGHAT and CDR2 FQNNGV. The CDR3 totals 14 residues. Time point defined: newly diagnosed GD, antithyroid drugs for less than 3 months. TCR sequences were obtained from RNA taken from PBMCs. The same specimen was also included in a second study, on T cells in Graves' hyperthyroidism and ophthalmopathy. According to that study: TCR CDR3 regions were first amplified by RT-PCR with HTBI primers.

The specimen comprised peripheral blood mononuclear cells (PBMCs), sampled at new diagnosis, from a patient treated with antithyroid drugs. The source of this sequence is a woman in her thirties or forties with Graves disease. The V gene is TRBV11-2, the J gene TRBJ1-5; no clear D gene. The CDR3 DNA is TGTGCCAGCAGCCGTATTGGGAGCAATCAGCCCCAGCATTTT. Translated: CASSRIGSNQPQHF.